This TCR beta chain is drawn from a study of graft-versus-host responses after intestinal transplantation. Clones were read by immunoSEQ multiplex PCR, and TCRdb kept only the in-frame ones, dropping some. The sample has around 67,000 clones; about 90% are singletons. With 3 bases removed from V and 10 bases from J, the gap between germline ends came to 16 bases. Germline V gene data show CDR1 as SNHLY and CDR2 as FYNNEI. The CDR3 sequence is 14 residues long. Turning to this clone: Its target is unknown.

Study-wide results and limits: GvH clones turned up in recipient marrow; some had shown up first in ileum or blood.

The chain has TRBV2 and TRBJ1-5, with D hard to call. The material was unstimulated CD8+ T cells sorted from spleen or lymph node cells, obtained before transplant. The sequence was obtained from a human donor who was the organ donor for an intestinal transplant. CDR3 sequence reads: CASSDSGPREPQHF. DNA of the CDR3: TGTGCCAGCAGTGATAGTGGCCCGAGGGAACCCCAGCATTTT.